The 2 T cell receptor beta chains listed next were all sequenced from one sample in a study of T-cell reconstitution after alpha-beta-depleted transplantation in children. The authors prepared the TCRbeta library with unique molecular identifiers. MiXCR was run by TCRdb on the PCR reads, yielding one entry per CDR3 protein. Of about 610,000 distinct CDR3 sequences listed, around 27% were seen once; the top ten hold around 36%. Sequencing used PBMCs, obtained before TCRalphabeta/CD19-depleted stem cell transplant. Receptors were obtained from a boy in the first two years of life with Wiskott-Aldrich syndrome, due to receive a stem cell transplant.

The chain links TRBV5-1 to TRBJ2-3, with 8 bases matching TRBD2. Germline V gives CDR1 SGHRS, CDR2 YFSETQ. V lost 0 bases, J lost 3 bases, and 6 bases stayed unmatched. There are 16 residues in the CDR3. Written as DNA, the CDR3 is TGCGCCAGCAGCTTGGCGGGGGGGCTAGCGACAGATACGCAGTATTTT. Protein: CASSLAGGLATDTQYF.

V usage is TRBV28 and J usage is TRBJ2-3, with 8 bases aligning to TRBD2. The germline V gene has CDR1 MDHEN and CDR2 SYDVKM. This CDR3 contains 14 residues. V lost 7 bases and J lost 6; bases outside the gene matches: 9. For the CDR3, the DNA is TGTGCCAGCATAACCGGCGGGAGGAGGGATACGCAGTATTTT. Its translation is CASITGGRRDTQYF.